Detailed here is one T cell receptor (beta chain). V was clipped by 8 bases and J by 7 bases; unmatched bases: 3. CDR3 length: 13 amino acids. Germline V gene data show CDR1 as MNHEY and CDR2 as SMNVEV (reference sequence). The assay was immunoSEQ multiplex PCR, and TCRdb's table has in-frame clones only and misses some. The sample includes around 76,000 clones, approximately 97% of them seen just once. This sample stems from a study of technical replicates of blood from a handful of donors. The sequencing input was T cells isolated from PBMCs. This TCR came from a human donor in good health. The V call is TRBV27, the J call TRBJ1-6, with TRBD1 identical over 9 bases. CDR3 loop: CASSDRGNSPLHF. In DNA form, the CDR3 reads TGTGCCAGCTCGGACAGGGGCAATTCACCCCTCCACTTT.